This T cell receptor (beta chain) was recovered during a study of Ad26.COV2.S vaccination and SARS-CoV-2 variants (dated by TCRdb to the early 2020s). Turning to the overall study: Donors in the vaccine arm were drawn from COV1001, a phase I-IIa trial of Ad26.COV2.S in healthy adults that was multicentre, randomized, double-blind and placebo-controlled. Ad26.COV2.S was administered intramuscularly at 5 x 10^10 or 1 x 10^11 viral particles, either as a single shot or as two shots given 56 days apart. TCRbeta repertoire sequencing was used to assess the specificity and breadth of SARS-CoV-2-reactive T cell receptors after Ad26.COV2.S vaccination. The TCR-sequenced set comprised around 30 samples: approximately 19 Ad26.COV2.S vaccine recipients, 5 placebo recipients and 8 SARS-CoV-2 convalescent individuals. Trial participants were randomized into five groups of five: low-dose or high-dose Ad26.COV2.S given once or twice, or placebo on both occasions. Investigators remained blinded to trial group allocation during experiments and outcome assessment.

TCRbeta CDR3 regions were sequenced with the immunoSEQ Assay. After extraction, genomic DNA underwent amplification by bias-controlled multiplex PCR, followed by high-throughput sequencing. As for the original processing: Collapsing and filtering of sequences were performed to quantify the absolute abundance of each unique TCRbeta CDR3 region. T cell fraction was estimated by normalizing TCRbeta template counts to usable DNA, which was measured by amplifying reference genes present in all nucleated cells. Repertoire TCRs were annotated as SARS-CoV-2-specific when V gene, CDR3 amino acid sequence and J gene were exactly matched to a known reactive TCR set. MIRA supplied the reference SARS-CoV-2 TCR set, which was filtered for enrichment in COVID-19-positive ImmuneCODE repertoires so that public or cross-reactive TCRs were removed. Using the MIRA antigens, annotated TCRs were further analysed by specific ORF or by position within an ORF. Breadth was defined as annotated unique rearrangements over total unique productive rearrangements; depth was the summed frequency of those rearrangements. Two-sided Wilcoxon rank-sum tests were applied when comparing TCR breadth between groups. The source is immuneACCESS, and TCRdb retained only in-frame sequences with V and J called. Part of the clones is not carried over; for the studies checked, unresolved V genes explain less than half of this, and the remainder is unexplained. That table supplies the V and J calls and clone size; D and trimming were determined from the DNA. The sample data list approximately 420,000 clones, and about 88% of these were observed just once. Roughly 3% of the sample is in the top ten clones.

Paper-wide results and their limitations: After vaccination, spike-specific CD8+ and CD4+ T cell responses were reported to show substantial breadth. It was noted by the authors that total T cell responses may have been underestimated by the TCR breadth and depth analyses. The study was not powered for comparison of responses between vaccine doses or regimens. Compared with placebo recipients, Ad26.COV2.S recipients showed higher spike-specific TCR breadth (P = 0.0014). Vaccine and placebo recipients had similar non-spike TCR breadth, a finding consistent with the vaccine containing only spike.

Per the publication, the treatment or condition label means: around 19 received Ad26.COV2.S at low or high dose, single or two shots; 5 received placebo; per-sample allocation not given. Repertoires of vaccine and placebo recipients were sequenced from samples taken on day 63 after the first injection. Cohort 1b enrolled 25 to 30 adults aged 18-55 years at a single site in Boston, USA, between 29 July and 7 August 2020. As a vaccine, Ad26.COV2.S was a replication-incompetent adenovirus type 26 vector that expressed a prefusion-stabilized SARS-CoV-2 spike protein derived from the original Wuhan strain. This clone was counted a single time. Its recognized antigen is unknown. No base quality values were provided; no much bigger clone lies one nucleotide off. CDR1 and CDR2 (MDHEN, SYDVKM) derive from the germline V gene. Germline trimming: 6 bases from V, 4 bases from J; junction bases outside gene matches: 8. The CDR3 holds 14 amino acids from the cysteine to the phenylalanine. Left in the record is the CDR3 DNA by itself, 42 bases read in frame from the first base.

The receptor was isolated from a person between 18 and 65 years old who received the Ad26.COV2.S COVID-19 vaccine or a placebo. This chain is built from TRBV28 and TRBJ2-5, and TRBD1 aligns with 7 junction nucleotides. The specimen was peripheral blood, collected in a trial of Ad26.COV2.S vaccine versus placebo. Read as DNA, the sequence is TGTGCCAGCAGGGGCCGAGAGGGGGCAGAGACCCAGTACTTC. It codes for CASRGREGAETQYF.